These T cell receptor beta chains were read from a single sample in a study of blood T cell repertoires in COVID-19. Data came from immunoSEQ multiplex PCR; TCRdb stores just in-frame clones and leaves some out. The sample holds about 95,000 clones, about 89% seen once. Sequencing used peripheral blood. The receptors shown here come from a human donor in a cohort sampled during active COVID-19. Each CDR3 is given with its conserved first and last residue. The order of the fields is D gene, J gene, clone size, V gene, CDR3 protein, CDR3 DNA. D genes are given only for firm matches. Size values are once, few and many counts, or a class for expanded clones, and some rows have none.

>TRBD1|TRBJ1-3|-|TRBV29-1
CSVEGSRTGSGNTIYF
TGCAGCGTTGAGGGTTCGAGGACAGGCTCTGGAAACACCATATATTTT
>-|TRBJ1-1|-|TRBV30
CAWKYREWWKFTEAFF
TGTGCCTGGAAGTACAGGGAATGGTGGAAGTTCACTGAAGCTTTCTTT
>TRBD1|TRBJ1-4|-|TRBV6-6
CASSWGQGAGKLFF
TGTGCCAGCAGTTGGGGACAGGGGGCGGGAAAACTGTTTTTT
>TRBD1|TRBJ2-3|-|TRBV30
CAWSTARDREADTQYF
TGTGCCTGGAGTACGGCCCGGGACAGGGAGGCAGATACGCAGTATTTT
>TRBD1|TRBJ1-1|-|TRBV5-4
CASSPGTGQEEAFF
TGTGCCAGCAGCCCGGGGACAGGGCAAGAGGAAGCTTTCTTT
>TRBD2|TRBJ2-7|few|TRBV30
CAWSVTARGRYSYEQYF
TGTGCCTGGAGTGTAACGGCGCGGGGGAGATACTCCTACGAGCAGTACTTC
>TRBD1|TRBJ1-4|-|TRBV10-3
CAISEDTGASEKLFF
TGTGCCATCAGTGAGGATACAGGGGCGAGTGAAAAACTGTTTTTT
>-|TRBJ1-5|-|TRBV6-5
CASKTGSNQPQHF
TGTGCCAGCAAGACGGGTAGCAATCAGCCCCAGCATTTT
>-|TRBJ2-7|few|TRBV27
CASSFGRDYEQYF
TGTGCCAGCAGTTTTGGGCGAGACTACGAGCAGTACTTC
>-|TRBJ1-6|-|TRBV7-8
CASSLGPGPNSPLHF
TGTGCCAGCAGCTTAGGGCCGGGTCCCAATTCACCCCTCCACTTT
>TRBD1|TRBJ1-6|-|TRBV4-3
CASSQNIGTVNSPLHF
TGCGCCAGCAGCCAAAATATTGGGACAGTTAATTCACCCCTCCACTTT
>TRBD1|TRBJ1-5|-|TRBV16
CASSRGQENQPQHF
TGTGCCAGCAGCCGGGGACAGGAGAATCAGCCCCAGCATTTT
>-|TRBJ1-5|-|TRBV19
CASTPIGQSNQPQHF
TGTGCCAGTACCCCCATAGGACAAAGCAATCAGCCCCAGCATTTT
>-|TRBJ1-1|-|TRBV12-3/TRBV12-4
CASSRQDFTEAFF
TGTGCCAGCAGCAGACAGGATTTCACTGAAGCTTTCTTT
>-|TRBJ2-7|-|TRBV28
CATCSYYEQYF
TGTGCCACCTGCTCCTACTACGAGCAGTACTTC
>-|TRBJ1-2|-|TRBV29-1
CSVDNGLNYGYTF
TGCAGCGTGGACAACGGGCTTAACTATGGCTACACCTTC
>TRBD2|TRBJ2-1|-|TRBV6-5
CASSLGGNEQFF
TGTGCCAGCAGCCTGGGGGGGAATGAGCAGTTCTTC
>-|TRBJ1-1|-|TRBV13
CAGSRTFHEAFF
TGTGCCGGTTCGAGGACTTTTCATGAAGCTTTCTTT
>-|TRBJ2-6|-|TRBV19
CASTGPGANVLTF
TGTGCCAGTACAGGGCCAGGGGCCAACGTCCTGACTTTC
>-|TRBJ1-1|-|TRBV12-3/TRBV12-4
CASSRGSAFF
TGTGCCAGCAGCCGGGGGTCGGCTTTCTTT
>TRBD1|TRBJ1-1|-|TRBV9
CASSVGTGTGFEAFF
TGTGCCAGCAGCGTAGGGACCGGGACAGGCTTTGAAGCTTTCTTT
>-|TRBJ1-5|-|TRBV12-3/TRBV12-4
CASSLRFQPQHF
TGTGCCAGCAGTTTACGGTTTCAGCCCCAGCATTTT
>-|TRBJ1-1|-|TRBV4-3
CASSQEGTHTGGRNTEAFF
TGCGCCAGCAGCCAAGAAGGGACCCACACGGGAGGCCGAAACACTGAAGCTTTCTTT